This is a list of T cell receptor beta chains from one sample in a study of blood T cell repertoires in COVID-19. Libraries were prepared by immunoSEQ multiplex PCR; TCRdb keeps only in-frame clonotypes and omits some of them. The sample records fewer than 350,000 clones, around 90% being singletons. Source material: PBMCs or T cells enriched from blood (not recorded which). The receptors come from a man in his fifties or sixties who had recovered from COVID-19. CDR3s include the opening cysteine and the closing phenylalanine or tryptophan. D genes are given only for firm matches. Not all rows give a size; the values are once, few, many and, for expanded clones, a class.

D gene | J gene | clone size | V gene | CDR3 DNA | CDR3 protein
NA | TRBJ1-3 | NA | TRBV9 | TGTGCCAGCAGCGTACGGGAAGGGTCCACCATATATTTT | CASSVREGSTIYF
NA | TRBJ2-7 | NA | TRBV18 | TGTGCCAGCTCACTGGCCCCCAACTACGAGCAGTACTTC | CASSLAPNYEQYF
TRBD1 | TRBJ2-7 | few | TRBV29-1 | TGCAGCGCACGGGACAGAACTCTCTACGAGCAGTACTTC | CSARDRTLYEQYF
NA | TRBJ2-7 | NA | TRBV2 | TGTGCCAGCAGTGCTAGAATAAACTCCTACGAGCAGTACTTC | CASSARINSYEQYF
TRBD1 | TRBJ1-2 | NA | TRBV19 | TGTGCCAGTAGTGCCGGGACAGGGGGCATAGGCTATGGCTACACCTTC | CASSAGTGGIGYGYTF
NA | TRBJ1-4 | NA | TRBV6-5 | TGTGCCTGCGCCAGGACGACAGACGAAAAACTGTTTTTT | CACARTTDEKLFF
NA | TRBJ1-5 | NA | TRBV2 | TGTGCCAGCAATCGTGAGAGAAGCAATCAGCCCCAGCATTTT | CASNRERSNQPQHF
TRBD1 | TRBJ1-5 | once | TRBV19 | TGTGCCAGTAGTATAGGACGGACAGGGCTCGATCAGCCCCAGCATTTT | CASSIGRTGLDQPQHF
TRBD1 | TRBJ2-1 | NA | TRBV27 | TGTGCCAGCAGGGAGGGACAGGGTTACAATGAGCAGTTCTTC | CASREGQGYNEQFF
TRBD1 | TRBJ2-5 | NA | TRBV3-1/TRBV3-2 | TGTGCCAGCAGCCAAGGTTTCGGGACAGGGCAAGAGACCCAGTACTTC | CASSQGFGTGQETQYF
TRBD1 | TRBJ1-5 | NA | TRBV28 | TGTGCCAGCAGTTTAGACAGGGTTGACTGGCCCCAGCATTTT | CASSLDRVDWPQHF
NA | TRBJ1-1 | NA | TRBV14 | TGTGCCAGCAGCCGGATCCGGGGGTTATCAAACACTGAAGCTTTCTTT | CASSRIRGLSNTEAFF
TRBD1 | TRBJ2-4 | NA | TRBV6-5 | TGTGCCAGCAGTTACTCGACGAGTACAGGGGGGCAGTACTTC | CASSYSTSTGGQYF
NA | TRBJ1-3 | NA | TRBV4-1 | TGCGCCAGCAGCCCAATACGGAGTTCCTCTGGAAACACCATATATTTT | CASSPIRSSSGNTIYF
NA | TRBJ2-7 | NA | TRBV29-1 | TGCAGCGTTTTAGACCGACGGGGTTCCTACGAGCAGTACTTC | CSVLDRRGSYEQYF
TRBD1 | TRBJ1-5 | few | TRBV28 | TGTGCCAGCAGAACAGGGGTGGTAAATCAGCCCCAGCATTTT | CASRTGVVNQPQHF
NA | TRBJ2-5 | NA | TRBV27 | TGTGCCAGCAGTTTTCGCGGGGCGGAGACCCAGTACTTC | CASSFRGAETQYF
NA | TRBJ1-5 | NA | TRBV5-1 | TGCGCCAGCAGCTTGGGAGCGGGATATAGCAATCAGCCCCAGCATTTT | CASSLGAGYSNQPQHF
TRBD1 | TRBJ1-2 | NA | TRBV19 | TGTGCCAGTAGTATCCTCCGACAGGGAGCTAACTATGGCTACACCTTC | CASSILRQGANYGYTF
NA | TRBJ2-3 | NA | TRBV6-5 | TGTGCCAGCGATGGGGGCAGGTACACAGATACGCAGTATTTT | CASDGGRYTDTQYF
TRBD1 | TRBJ1-2 | NA | TRBV4-2 | TGTGCCAGCAGCCAAACAGGGGCCTGGGGCTACACCTTC | CASSQTGAWGYTF
NA | TRBJ1-6 | NA | TRBV6-5 | TGTGCCAGCACCCAAAGGGAGGGTGGTTCACCCCTCCACTTT | CASTQREGGSPLHF
TRBD2 | TRBJ2-1 | NA | TRBV27 | TGTGCCAGCGTTTTAATTGGGAGGACTAGCGGGAGGGCCCAGGAGTTCTTC | CASVLIGRTSGRAQEFF
NA | TRBJ2-7 | once | TRBV21-1 | TGTGCCAGCAGCCAAGCCGGGACAGGGGGGCAGAAGGGCTACGAGCAGTACTTC | CASSQAGTGGQKGYEQYF
NA | TRBJ1-1 | NA | TRBV11-1 | TGTGCCAGCAGCTTCGGAGGACCTGAAGCTTTCTTT | CASSFGGPEAFF
TRBD2 | TRBJ2-7 | NA | TRBV7-9 | TGTGCCAGCAGCCCCATCCTTGGCGGGGGAGGGGACGACTACGAGCAGTACTTC | CASSPILGGGGDDYEQYF
NA | TRBJ1-1 | NA | TRBV6-5 | TGTGCCAGCAGTTACTCACAGGGAACTGAAGCTTTCTTT | CASSYSQGTEAFF
NA | TRBJ1-5 | NA | TRBV6-2/TRBV6-3 | TGTGCCAGCAGCTACTCCAGGGAGGTTGTTGGAATCAGCAATCAGCCCCAGCATTTT | CASSYSREVVGISNQPQHF
NA | TRBJ1-1 | NA | TRBV4-1 | TGCGCCAGCAGCCAAGAACGGAGTGGGTGGAACACTGAAGCTTTCTTT | CASSQERSGWNTEAFF
TRBD1 | TRBJ2-7 | NA | TRBV6-5 | TGTGCCAGCAGTCCGGACAGGGGGCCAGTCAACGAGCAGTACTTC | CASSPDRGPVNEQYF
TRBD1 | TRBJ1-4 | NA | TRBV28 | TGTGCCAGCAGCCAAGGCCCATTCAGGGGGGCTAATGAAAAACTGTTTTTT | CASSQGPFRGANEKLFF
TRBD1 | TRBJ2-3 | NA | TRBV27 | TGTGCCAGCAGTTTAGCCGGGACAGGGGGCCCAGATACGCAGTATTTT | CASSLAGTGGPDTQYF
NA | TRBJ1-6 | NA | TRBV9 | TGTGCCAGCAGCGGTCCTCAAATTCGGAATTCACCCCTCCACTTT | CASSGPQIRNSPLHF
TRBD1 | TRBJ2-7 | NA | TRBV18 | TGTGCCAGCTCACCACCAGGGACAGGTCAGGCCTACGAGCAGTACTTC | CASSPPGTGQAYEQYF
TRBD1 | TRBJ2-7 | NA | TRBV28 | TGTGCCAGCAGTGGGACAGACTCCTACGAGCAGTACTTC | CASSGTDSYEQYF
NA | TRBJ1-3 | NA | TRBV6-5 | TGTGCCTGTAGCCGGGGGGCTGGAAACACCATATATTTT | CACSRGAGNTIYF
TRBD2 | TRBJ2-3 | NA | TRBV7-9 | TGTGCCAGCAGCGTGGGAGGGCTGGGCACAGATACGCAGTATTTT | CASSVGGLGTDTQYF
NA | TRBJ2-7 | NA | TRBV5-1 | TGCGCCAGCAGCTTGGATAGTCTACAGGGAACGGGATACTTC | CASSLDSLQGTGYF
TRBD1 | TRBJ2-3 | NA | TRBV28 | TGTGCCAGCAGTTCACCGGGACAGTTCACAGATACGCAGTATTTT | CASSSPGQFTDTQYF
TRBD2 | TRBJ2-1 | NA | TRBV5-4 | TGTGCCAGCAGTTTAGGACTAGCGGGAATAAATGAGCAGTTCTTC | CASSLGLAGINEQFF
NA | TRBJ1-2 | NA | TRBV15 | TGTGCCACCAGCGGACAGACTTATGGCTACACCTTC | CATSGQTYGYTF
NA | TRBJ2-3 | NA | TRBV3-1/TRBV3-2 | TGTGCCAGCAGCCAAGATAAAAATACGCAGTATTTT | CASSQDKNTQYF
NA | TRBJ2-7 | NA | TRBV27 | TGTGCCAGCAGAATACAGGGGGGGGACGAGCAGTACTTC | CASRIQGGDEQYF
TRBD1 | TRBJ2-2 | NA | TRBV6-4 | TGTGCCAGCAGTGAAGGACAGGGTCCGTCCGGGGAGCTGTTTTTT | CASSEGQGPSGELFF
NA | TRBJ2-3 | NA | TRBV9 | TGTGCCAGCAGCGTAGAAATAACAGGTTTAGATACGCAGTATTTT | CASSVEITGLDTQYF
TRBD2 | TRBJ2-5 | once | TRBV7-6 | TGTGCCAGCAGCCCTACGGGACTAGCGGGACAAGAGACCCAGTACTTC | CASSPTGLAGQETQYF
TRBD1 | TRBJ1-1 | NA | TRBV7-2 | TGTGCCAGCAGCGTAACGGGACAGACGAAGAACACTGAAGCTTTCTTT | CASSVTGQTKNTEAFF
NA | TRBJ1-2 | NA | TRBV28 | TGTGCCAGCAGTTTAGGTCAGGGCTATGGCTACACCTTC | CASSLGQGYGYTF
NA | TRBJ1-4 | once | TRBV10-2 | TGCGCCAGAAGAGATACAGGTACAACTAATGAAAAACTGTTTTTT | CARRDTGTTNEKLFF
TRBD2 | TRBJ2-1 | NA | TRBV7-9 | TGTGCCAGCAGCCCACAAACTAGCGGCTTATACAATGAGCAGTTCTTC | CASSPQTSGLYNEQFF
TRBD1 | TRBJ2-1 | once | TRBV5-1 | TGCGCCAGCAGCTTCGGGGACAGAGACAATGAGCAGTTCTTC | CASSFGDRDNEQFF
NA | TRBJ1-1 | NA | TRBV2 | TGTGCCAGCAGTGAACAGGGTGAAGCTTTCTTT | CASSEQGEAFF
TRBD2 | TRBJ2-1 | NA | TRBV2 | TGTGCCAGCAGTGCACGACTAGCGGGAGAATCCCACAATGAGCAGTTCTTC | CASSARLAGESHNEQFF
NA | TRBJ2-5 | NA | TRBV3-1/TRBV3-2 | TGTGCCAGCAGCCAATCGCTACCCGTAGAGACCCAGTACTTC | CASSQSLPVETQYF
TRBD1 | TRBJ2-7 | NA | TRBV9 | TGTGCCAGCAGCGCCCATCCACAGGGGGCGAGTCCGGGGGACGAGCAGTACTTC | CASSAHPQGASPGDEQYF
NA | TRBJ1-1 | NA | TRBV7-3 | TGTGCCAGCAGCTTAAGGTCAGGGACTGAAGCTTTCTTT | CASSLRSGTEAFF
NA | TRBJ1-5 | NA | TRBV5-1 | TGCGCCAGCAGCTTGACCCAGGGCAGTCAGCCCCAGCATTTT | CASSLTQGSQPQHF